This TCR beta chain came from a study of blood T cell repertoires in COVID-19. The overall study: Material from acute and convalescent COVID-19 was sourced from the United States, Italy and Spain. From T cells, B-cell-depleted T cells, or PBMCs came the material, which was cDNA or gDNA.

Germline CDR1 reads MGHDK; CDR2 reads SYGVNS. V was cut by 8 bases and J by 0 bases, with 10 bases left in between. The CDR3 has 14 residues. Study processing details: The assay estimated nucleated cells by amplifying reference gene primers. Here immunoSEQ multiplex PCR was the method, and the copy in TCRdb shows in-frame clones only, minus some. D and trimming were read from the DNA, whereas the V and J calls and clone size are those reported in that table. The table includes approximately 100,000 clones, about 90% detected once. Followed longitudinally, the Seattle patients had been enrolled during active infection.

This TCR was recovered from a human donor with COVID-19, enrolled during active disease. The donor label of this sample is uncertain. Sequenced: peripheral blood. The J gene is TRBJ1-4, the V gene TRBV25-1; a possible D gene is TRBD1 (5 bases). The CDR3 DNA sequence: TGTGCCAGCTGGGGGGGGGCAACTAATGAAAAACTGTTTTTT. Protein sequence: CASWGGATNEKLFF. The whole variable domain, remainder taken from reference TRBV25-1 and TRBJ1-4, is EADIYQTPRYLVIGTGKKITLECSQTMGHDKMYWYQQDPGMELHLIHYSYGVNSTEKGDLSSESTVSRIRTEHFPLTLESARPSHTSQYLCASWGGATNEKLFFGSGTQLSVL.